Below, 3 T cell receptor beta chains from the same sample are listed, as sequenced in a study of cytomegalovirus exposure and HLA in healthy donors. The primer mix had 60 Vbeta and 13 Jbeta primers. Sequenced by immunoSEQ multiplex PCR; TCRdb stores in-frame clones only, minus some. Of roughly 120,000 clones listed, approximately 80% are singletons. The sequencing input was PBMCs. These receptors came from a man aged 30-40 years in good health and CMV-seropositive.

For the CDR3, the DNA is TGCGCCAGCGATTGGACAGGTGGCTCTGGGGCCAACGTCCTGACTTTC. Translated, it gives CASDWTGGSGANVLTF. This chain links TRBV5-1 with TRBJ2-6, with 7 bases identical to TRBD1. V was clipped by 7 bases and J by 0 bases; unmatched bases: 7. CDR1 SGHRS and CDR2 YFSETQ come from the germline V gene. This CDR3 region has 16 residues.

This clone was counted only a few times. The chain employs TRBV7-8 and TRBJ2-1; the match to TRBD1 covers 8 bases. CDR1 is SGHVS and CDR2 is FQNEAQ in the germline V gene. Losses at the gene ends were 6 bases for V and 0 bases for J; bases not matched to a gene: 4. This CDR3 region has 15 residues. This CDR3 reads CASRGQAYSYNEQFF. CDR3 DNA: TGTGCCAGCAGGGGACAGGCCTACTCCTACAATGAGCAGTTCTTC. Together with reference TRBV7-8 and TRBJ2-1, the CDR3 gives the full variable domain: GAGVSQSPRYKVAKRGQDVALRCDPISGHVSLFWYQQALGQGPEFLTYFQNEAQLDKSGLPSDRFFAERPEGSVSTLKIQRTQQEDSAVYLCASRGQAYSYNEQFFGPGTRLTVL.

This clone was picked up a small number of times. The rearrangement links TRBV6-1 to TRBJ1-2; D might be TRBD1 (5 bases). This CDR3 has 14 amino acids. The germline V gene encodes CDR1 MNHNS and CDR2 SASEGT. The V end was cut by 2 bases, the J end by 5 bases, with 12 bases between. This CDR3 is CASSEMGLRYGYTF. CDR3 coding DNA: TGTGCCAGCAGTGAAATGGGACTCCGGTATGGCTACACCTTC.